Listed below are T cell receptor beta chains from one sample, sequenced in a study of Graves' ophthalmopathy and Graves' hyperthyroidism. TCRdb fed the multiplex PCR reads into MiXCR, producing one record per CDR3 protein. The profile shows hundreds of thousands of distinct CDR3 sequences, around 20% of them singletons. Sequencing was performed on peripheral blood. Source of these receptors: a woman aged 18-35 years with stable Graves' hyperthyroidism. Both conserved end residues are part of each CDR3. D genes are given only for firm matches. Some rows have no size entry. The others give once, few or many, or a class for an expanded clone.

j_call: TRBJ1-1
clone_size: -
d_call: -
v_call: TRBV2
cdr3_nt: TGTGCCAGCAGTACCCTCGCGAACACTGAAGCTTTCTTT
cdr3_aa: CASSTLANTEAFF

j_call: TRBJ2-7
clone_size: -
d_call: TRBD2
v_call: TRBV6-1
cdr3_nt: TGTGCCAGCAGGGAAGGGCTAGCGGGGGGCTTTGTTTACGAGCAGTACTTC
cdr3_aa: CASREGLAGGFVYEQYF

j_call: TRBJ1-2
clone_size: many
d_call: -
v_call: TRBV18
cdr3_nt: TGTGCCAGCTCACCAGAGTCAGGGGCTGGCTACACCTTC
cdr3_aa: CASSPESGAGYTF

j_call: TRBJ2-5
clone_size: many
d_call: -
v_call: TRBV6-2/TRBV6-3
cdr3_nt: TGTGCCAGCACCTCGGGGGAGACCCAGTACTTC
cdr3_aa: CASTSGETQYF

j_call: TRBJ2-7
clone_size: many
d_call: -
v_call: TRBV20-1
cdr3_nt: TGCAGTGCTAGTGGGGGGACAAGCTCCTACGAGCAGTACTTC
cdr3_aa: CSASGGTSSYEQYF

j_call: TRBJ2-3
clone_size: few
d_call: TRBD2
v_call: TRBV7-3
cdr3_nt: TGTGCCAGCAGCTTCGGGGGGGGATCCCTAGATACGCAGTATTTT
cdr3_aa: CASSFGGGSLDTQYF

j_call: TRBJ1-1
clone_size: -
d_call: TRBD1
v_call: TRBV24-1
cdr3_nt: TGTGCCACTCCGACAGGGATGAACACTGAAGCTTTCTTT
cdr3_aa: CATPTGMNTEAFF

j_call: TRBJ2-5
clone_size: -
d_call: TRBD1
v_call: TRBV12-3/TRBV12-4
cdr3_nt: TGTGCCAGCAGTTACGGGACAGGGGGAGAGACCCAGTACTTC
cdr3_aa: CASSYGTGGETQYF

j_call: TRBJ1-2
clone_size: many
d_call: -
v_call: TRBV18
cdr3_nt: TGTGCCAGCTCACCCGACGGGGGAGGCTACACCTTC
cdr3_aa: CASSPDGGGYTF

j_call: TRBJ2-2
clone_size: few
d_call: -
v_call: TRBV7-3
cdr3_nt: TGTGCCAGCAGCTTCGGGGGAGTGAACACCGGGGAGCTGTTTTTT
cdr3_aa: CASSFGGVNTGELFF

j_call: TRBJ2-4
clone_size: many
d_call: TRBD2
v_call: TRBV7-2
cdr3_nt: TGTGCCAGCAGCTACTTGCGGGTGCCTAGCGGGAGAGCATCTGGTGTGAACATTAAGTACTTC
cdr3_aa: CASSYLRVPSGRASGVNIKYF

j_call: TRBJ2-5
clone_size: -
d_call: -
v_call: TRBV12-3/TRBV12-4
cdr3_nt: TGTGCCAGCAGTGGACGGACAAACCAAGAGACCCAGTACTTC
cdr3_aa: CASSGRTNQETQYF

j_call: TRBJ2-7
clone_size: many
d_call: -
v_call: TRBV20-1
cdr3_nt: TGCAGTGCTCTGCCCCAGGGGGGAGACTACGAGCAGTACTTC
cdr3_aa: CSALPQGGDYEQYF

j_call: TRBJ2-5
clone_size: many
d_call: TRBD2
v_call: TRBV12-3/TRBV12-4
cdr3_nt: TGTGCCAGCATCCCCGGGAGACTTACTAGCGGGCTTGAGACCCAGTACTTC
cdr3_aa: CASIPGRLTSGLETQYF

j_call: TRBJ1-2
clone_size: few
d_call: TRBD1
v_call: TRBV19
cdr3_nt: TGTGCCAGTAGTACCCACGACAGGGGGAATAACTATGGCTACACCTTC
cdr3_aa: CASSTHDRGNNYGYTF

j_call: TRBJ2-2
clone_size: -
d_call: TRBD2
v_call: TRBV20-1
cdr3_nt: TGCAGTGCTAGTGCCGCGGGGGTCAACACCGGGGAGCTGTTTTTT
cdr3_aa: CSASAAGVNTGELFF

j_call: TRBJ1-1
clone_size: -
d_call: -
v_call: TRBV12-3/TRBV12-4
cdr3_nt: TGTGCCAGCAGGAGGGGGTTCTTACAGGGCGTTGACACTGAAGCTTTCTTT
cdr3_aa: CASRRGFLQGVDTEAFF

j_call: TRBJ2-6
clone_size: -
d_call: TRBD1
v_call: TRBV28
cdr3_nt: TGTGCCAGCAGTTTCTTGGGACAGGGGGCTGGGGCCAACGTCCTGACTTTC
cdr3_aa: CASSFLGQGAGANVLTF

j_call: TRBJ2-7
clone_size: many
d_call: -
v_call: TRBV29-1
cdr3_nt: TGCAGCGTTGAACTGGAATCCTACGAGCAGTACTTC
cdr3_aa: CSVELESYEQYF

j_call: TRBJ2-5
clone_size: -
d_call: -
v_call: TRBV7-3
cdr3_nt: TGTGCCAGCAGCTCGGACAGAGAAGGGACCCAGTACTTC
cdr3_aa: CASSSDREGTQYF

j_call: TRBJ1-1
clone_size: few
d_call: -
v_call: TRBV6-1
cdr3_nt: TGTGCCAGCAGTCTCCGACAGGCGACGAACACTGAAGCTTTCTTT
cdr3_aa: CASSLRQATNTEAFF

j_call: TRBJ1-5
clone_size: many
d_call: TRBD1
v_call: TRBV2
cdr3_nt: TGTGCCAGTGAAGAGGGGGCGGTTAAGCCCCAGCATTTT
cdr3_aa: CASEEGAVKPQHF

j_call: TRBJ2-2
clone_size: -
d_call: -
v_call: TRBV20-1
cdr3_nt: TGCAGTGCTATCCCCTGGACTCCGAACACCGGGGAGCTGTTTTTT
cdr3_aa: CSAIPWTPNTGELFF

j_call: TRBJ2-5
clone_size: many
d_call: -
v_call: TRBV24-1
cdr3_nt: TGTGCCACCAGTGATTTAGACGGCAAAGAGACCCAGTACTTC
cdr3_aa: CATSDLDGKETQYF

j_call: TRBJ2-6
clone_size: many
d_call: -
v_call: TRBV28
cdr3_nt: TGTGCCAGCCGGGGGAGCTCTGGGGCCAACGTCCTGACTTTC
cdr3_aa: CASRGSSGANVLTF

j_call: TRBJ2-7
clone_size: -
d_call: -
v_call: TRBV5-1
cdr3_nt: TGCGCCAGCAGCTTGTCGGTAAGAACAGGGATGAGGTATTACTTC
cdr3_aa: CASSLSVRTGMRYYF

j_call: TRBJ1-2
clone_size: many
d_call: -
v_call: TRBV7-2
cdr3_nt: TGTGCCAGCAGCTTTTACGAGTATGGCTACACCTTC
cdr3_aa: CASSFYEYGYTF

j_call: TRBJ2-7
clone_size: -
d_call: TRBD2
v_call: TRBV28
cdr3_nt: TGTGCCAGCATTGCTGCTAGCGGGGGGTATAGCTCCTACGAGCAGTACTTC
cdr3_aa: CASIAASGGYSSYEQYF

j_call: TRBJ2-5
clone_size: many
d_call: TRBD2
v_call: TRBV10-3
cdr3_nt: TGTGCCATCAGTGGGACACTAGCGGAGTCTCGAGAGACCCAGTACTTC
cdr3_aa: CAISGTLAESRETQYF

j_call: TRBJ2-7
clone_size: -
d_call: -
v_call: TRBV29-1
cdr3_nt: TGCAGCGTTCTGACTGGGGGCTACGAGCAGTACTTC
cdr3_aa: CSVLTGGYEQYF

j_call: TRBJ2-2
clone_size: many
d_call: -
v_call: TRBV9
cdr3_nt: TGTGCCAGCAATAGTAACACCGGGGAGCTGTTTTTT
cdr3_aa: CASNSNTGELFF

j_call: TRBJ2-7
clone_size: many
d_call: TRBD2
v_call: TRBV6-5
cdr3_nt: TGTGCCAGCAGTTACCGCACTCCGACTAGCGGTCTTTGGGAGCAGTACTTC
cdr3_aa: CASSYRTPTSGLWEQYF

j_call: TRBJ2-7
clone_size: -
d_call: -
v_call: TRBV20-1
cdr3_nt: TGCAGTGCCCGGACAGAGCGGCTCTACGAGCAGTACTTC
cdr3_aa: CSARTERLYEQYF

j_call: TRBJ1-1
clone_size: -
d_call: -
v_call: TRBV12-3/TRBV12-4
cdr3_nt: TGTGCCAGCAGAACTCGGGCTGAAGCTTTCTTT
cdr3_aa: CASRTRAEAFF

j_call: TRBJ1-5
clone_size: many
d_call: TRBD1
v_call: TRBV6-5
cdr3_nt: TGTGCCAGCAGTTCCCTGGGACAGTTTGATGGCAATCAGCCCCAGCATTTT
cdr3_aa: CASSSLGQFDGNQPQHF

j_call: TRBJ2-5
clone_size: many
d_call: -
v_call: TRBV7-9
cdr3_nt: TGTGCCAGCAGCTCAAATCTACAGGGAATAGAGACCCAGTACTTC
cdr3_aa: CASSSNLQGIETQYF

j_call: TRBJ2-2
clone_size: -
d_call: -
v_call: TRBV11-1
cdr3_nt: TGTGCCAGCAGCCCCTGGACGGGTCGCGGGGAGCTGTTTTTT
cdr3_aa: CASSPWTGRGELFF

j_call: TRBJ1-2
clone_size: many
d_call: TRBD1
v_call: TRBV6-1
cdr3_nt: TGTGCCAGCAGTCCCGGGACAGGGAATCCGGTCCCCTATGGCTACACCTTC
cdr3_aa: CASSPGTGNPVPYGYTF

j_call: TRBJ2-4
clone_size: -
d_call: TRBD2
v_call: TRBV7-2
cdr3_nt: TGTGCCAGCAGCTCAGCCGGGGGAGGGCCCGGCAAAAACATTAAGTACTTC
cdr3_aa: CASSSAGGGPGKNIKYF

j_call: TRBJ2-7
clone_size: many
d_call: TRBD1
v_call: TRBV9
cdr3_nt: TGTGCCAGCAGCGGGCGGGACAGGGGATACGAGCAGTACTTC
cdr3_aa: CASSGRDRGYEQYF

j_call: TRBJ2-5
clone_size: -
d_call: -
v_call: TRBV18
cdr3_nt: TGTGCCAGCTCACCACGGTGGGTCCAAGAGACCCAGTACTTC
cdr3_aa: CASSPRWVQETQYF